This T cell receptor beta chain originates from a study of cytomegalovirus exposure and HLA in healthy donors. Whole-study findings and limits: Cytomegalovirus-associated status was assigned to 150 or so TCR beta chains. For TCR beta chains, V- and J-gene trimming was later linked to a missense DCLRE1C variant.

Germline CDR1 GTSNPN, CDR2 SVGIG (reference sequence). The CDR3 is 14 amino acids. After removal of 5 bases from V and 6 bases from J, the junction contained 11 bases not matched to a gene. Turning to this clone: Its matching antigen is unknown.

The PCR employed 60 Vbeta primers together with 13 Jbeta primers. Method: immunoSEQ multiplex PCR; TCRdb's copy keeps in-frame clones and lacks some. The sample contains over 200,000 clones, about 83% of which appear only once. The source is a human donor in good health. V gene TRBV30 combines with J gene TRBJ2-7; 9 bases align to TRBD1. The sequencing sample was made of PBMCs. Here the CDR3 DNA reads TGTGCCTGGTTCCCCGGGACAGGGTACGGCGAGCAGTACTTC. Translation gives CAWFPGTGYGEQYF.